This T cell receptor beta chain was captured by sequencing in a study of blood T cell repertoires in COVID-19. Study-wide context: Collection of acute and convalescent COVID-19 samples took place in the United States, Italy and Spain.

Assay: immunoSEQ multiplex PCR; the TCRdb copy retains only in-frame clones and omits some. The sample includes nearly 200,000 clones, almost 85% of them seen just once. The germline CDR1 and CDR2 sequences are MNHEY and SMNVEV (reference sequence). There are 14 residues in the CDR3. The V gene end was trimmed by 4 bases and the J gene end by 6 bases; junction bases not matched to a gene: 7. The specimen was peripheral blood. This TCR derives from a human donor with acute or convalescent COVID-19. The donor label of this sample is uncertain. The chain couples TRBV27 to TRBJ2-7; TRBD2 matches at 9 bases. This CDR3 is CASSSLGLAGEQYF. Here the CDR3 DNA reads TGTGCCAGCAGTTCCTTGGGACTAGCCGGCGAGCAGTACTTC.